The 32 T cell receptor beta chains below all came from one sample that was sequenced in a study of identical twins. TCRdb re-called the 5' RACE reads through MiXCR, storing one row per CDR3 protein. The table includes about 890,000 distinct CDR3 sequences, approximately 13% detected once. The data also belong to a second study, concerning yellow fever vaccine responses in identical twins.

The sample taken for sequencing was PBMCs. Every receptor here comes from a woman under 30 in good health.

This clonotype was seen more than once but under ten times. The chain recombines TRBV20-1 with TRBJ2-1, with D unresolved. Germline V gene lookup returns CDR1 DFQATT and CDR2 SNEGSKA (reference sequence). The germline V and J ends were trimmed by 5 bases and 7 bases, with 18 bases remaining between them. The CDR3 spans 14 residues. For the CDR3, the DNA is TGCAGTGCTTACGACGACCCCGCCCTTAATGAGCAGTTCTTC. Protein sequence: CSAYDDPALNEQFF.

The chain carries TRBV12-3 or TRBV12-4 and TRBJ2-7; 7 bases line up with TRBD2. This CDR3 contains 14 residues. With 7 bases clipped from V and 0 bases from J, the junction kept 6 bases outside the gene matches. CDR3 sequence reads: CASKKSGTSYEQYF. The DNA for the CDR3 is TGTGCCAGCAAGAAAAGCGGGACCTCCTACGAGCAGTACTTC.

In its sample, this clonotype was seen a few times. The chain carries TRBV12-3 or TRBV12-4 and TRBJ2-1; D tentatively reads TRBD1 or TRBD2 (5 bases each). V was clipped by 5 bases and J by 4 bases, with 15 bases between them. The CDR3 has 15 amino acids. The CDR3, as DNA: TGTGCCAGCAGTCCCGGGGACCTGGGATACAATGAGCAGTTCTTC. It encodes CASSPGDLGYNEQFF.

The genes are TRBV7-6 and TRBJ2-3; TRBD2 is a possible D gene (6 bases). The CDR3 runs to 14 residues. From germline, CDR1 is SGHVS and CDR2 FNYEAQ. Trimming took 2 bases from V and 4 from J, leaving 10 bases between them. The DNA of the CDR3 is TGTGCCAGCAGCTTATTGAGCGGGCCAGATACGCAGTATTTT. Its translation: CASSLLSGPDTQYF. The full variable domain, its missing parts supplied by reference TRBV7-6 and TRBJ2-3, is GAGVSQSPRYKVTKRGQDVALRCDPISGHVSLYWYRQALGQGPEFLTYFNYEAQQDKSGLPNDRFSAERPEGSISTLTIQRTEQRDSAMYRCASSLLSGPDTQYFGPGTRLTVL.

J is TRBJ1-1 and V is TRBV7-8, with 7 bases aligning to TRBD1. The CDR3 sequence is 17 residues long. V was pared by 4 bases and J by 0 bases, with 11 bases of the junction left unmatched. The germline CDR1 and CDR2 sequences are SGHVS and FQNEAQ. CDR3 in DNA: TGTGCCAGCAGCTCCCAGCCCCGACAGGGACTGAACACTGAAGCTTTCTTT. Encoded protein: CASSSQPRQGLNTEAFF.

A few counts support this clonotype. V gene TRBV5-1 combines with J gene TRBJ2-1; 8 bases align to TRBD2. The junction had 11 bases not matched to a gene; V was cut back by 1 base and J by 8 bases. The CDR3 consists of 16 residues. The germline V gene has CDR1 SGHRS and CDR2 YFSETQ. The CDR3 DNA reads TGCGCCAGCAGCTTGAGGACGGGGACTAGTCTGGATGAGCAGTTCTTC. Its translation is CASSLRTGTSLDEQFF.

This clonotype was counted only a few times. This chain joins TRBV20-1 and TRBJ2-1; 11 nucleotides line up with TRBD2. The CDR3 has 15 residues. CDR1 and CDR2 (germline): DFQATT, SNEGSKA (reference sequence). The ends lost 3 bases at V and 9 bases at J; junction bases unmatched: 10. The CDR3 sequence: CSASKIAGGLPEQFF. CDR3 nucleotides: TGCAGTGCTAGCAAAATAGCGGGAGGGCTCCCTGAGCAGTTCTTC.

At least ten counts were recorded for this clonotype. The V and J genes are TRBV12-3 or TRBV12-4 and TRBJ2-3; D is undetermined. This CDR3 is 12 amino acids long. V gave up 8 bases and J gave up 2 bases, with 8 bases separating them. CDR3 residues: CASRLLTDTQYF. The CDR3 bases are TGTGCCAGCCGTCTCCTCACAGATACGCAGTATTTT.

There are a few counts of this clonotype. CDR3 nucleotides: TGTGCCAGCAGTCTCATTGGGACTGAACAAGAGACCCAGTACTTC. Translation gives CASSLIGTEQETQYF. The chain links TRBV12-3 or TRBV12-4 to TRBJ2-5; a weak D match, TRBD2 (6 bases). The CDR3 runs 15 residues. The germline V and J ends were trimmed by 5 bases and 2 bases, with 15 bases remaining between them.

This clonotype came up a few times. CDR3 nucleotides: TGTGCCAGCAGCAGGGGTGGGAGAGAGCAGTTCTTC. Translation gives CASSRGGREQFF. The rearrangement joins TRBV3-1 to TRBJ2-1; D possibly uses TRBD1 or TRBD2 (5 bases each). With 5 bases removed from V and 10 bases from J, the gap between germline ends came to 12 bases. The CDR3 is 12 amino acids. Per the germline V gene, CDR1 is LGHDT and CDR2 is YNNKEL (reference sequence).

The chain couples TRBV5-1 to TRBJ2-7, with D maybe TRBD2 (5 bases). Germline V gene sequence: CDR1 SGHRS, CDR2 YFSETQ. V was trimmed by 0 bases and J by 4 bases, leaving 11 bases between them. CDR3 length: 14 residues. The CDR3 region is CASSLGPPGYEQYF. CDR3 nucleotide sequence: TGCGCCAGCAGCTTGGGGCCGCCGGGGTACGAGCAGTACTTC.

The chain combines TRBV4-1 with TRBJ2-3, with 13 bases aligning to TRBD2. CDR3 size: 18 residues. Germline CDR1 MGHRA, CDR2 YSYEKL. V shed 0 bases and J 4 bases; nucleotides not matched to a gene: 7. The DNA of the CDR3 is TGCGCCAGCAGCCAAGAGCCCGGACTAGCGGGAGTCGCAGATACGCAGTATTTT. This codes for CASSQEPGLAGVADTQYF.

The DNA of the CDR3 is TGTGCCAGCAGTTCCAACAGTTATGGGTACGAGCAGTACTTC. This sequence encodes CASSSNSYGYEQYF. The chain links TRBV6-5 to TRBJ2-7; D gene uncertain. The CDR3 is 14 residues long. Germline CDR1 MNHEY, CDR2 SVGAGI. V shed 4 bases and J shed 4 bases, with 14 bases lying between them.

There are a few counts of this clonotype. V is TRBV5-1 and J is TRBJ2-7; 7 bases fit TRBD2. V trimming: 4 bases; J trimming: 5 bases; junction bases outside the gene matches: 6. This CDR3 is built from 13 residues. CDR1 and CDR2 (germline): SGHRS, YFSETQ. Here the CDR3 reads CASSGRGGDEQYF. The CDR3, as DNA: TGCGCCAGCAGCGGCCGGGGAGGGGACGAGCAGTACTTC.

The V and J genes are TRBV10-3 and TRBJ2-4; TRBD1 might be the D (6 bases). The CDR3 extends over 16 amino acids. CDR1 is ENHRY and CDR2 is SYGVKD in the germline V gene. V was trimmed by 2 bases and J by 3 bases, leaving 14 bases between them. Here the CDR3 reads CAISEGGVRVKNIQYF. The CDR3 coding sequence is TGTGCCATCAGTGAGGGGGGCGTAAGAGTCAAAAACATTCAGTACTTC.

This rearrangement joins TRBV29-1 to TRBJ2-7, with 10 nucleotides matching TRBD2. This CDR3 comprises 13 residues. The germline CDR1 and CDR2 sequences are SQVTM and ANQGSEA. Trimming took 5 bases from V and 3 from J; bases not matched to a gene: 4. Written as DNA, the CDR3 is TGCAGCGTTCTAGCGGGAGACTACTACGAGCAGTACTTC. This sequence encodes CSVLAGDYYEQYF.

The chain combines TRBV28 with TRBJ2-3, with 9 positions matching TRBD1. The CDR3 loop spans 14 amino acids. J lost 10 bases, V lost 4 bases, and 9 bases had no gene match. Germline CDR1 and CDR2: MDHEN and SYDVKM. The CDR3 protein is CASSSDHTGGSQYF. In nucleotides, the CDR3 is TGTGCCAGCAGTTCGGACCACACAGGGGGCTCGCAGTATTTT.

This clonotype turned up a few times. This chain connects TRBV6-1 to TRBJ1-5; 8 nucleotides line up with TRBD1. Germline CDR1 and CDR2: MNHNS and SASEGT. There are 14 residues in the CDR3. The trim removed 3 bases at V and 6 bases at J, leaving 4 bases unmatched. CDR3 residues: CASSDRTGFQPQHF. Here the CDR3 DNA reads TGTGCCAGCAGTGACCGGACAGGGTTTCAGCCCCAGCATTTT.

This clonotype was observed many times. V usage is TRBV5-1 and J usage is TRBJ2-7; 9 positions match TRBD1. In germline, CDR1 is SGHRS, CDR2 YFSETQ. The CDR3 contains 14 residues. V lost 5 bases and J lost 2; bases outside the gene matches: 5. The CDR3 DNA reads TGCGCCAGCAGTCGCAGACAGGGGGCCTACGAGCAGTACTTC. This gives the protein CASSRRQGAYEQYF. The variable domain in full, completed from reference TRBV5-1 and TRBJ2-7, reads KAGVTQTPRYLIKTRGQQVTLSCSPISGHRSVSWYQQTPGQGLQFLFEYFSETQRNKGNFPGRFSGRQFSNSRSEMNVSTLELGDSALYLCASSRRQGAYEQYFGPGTRLTVT.

The chain couples TRBV12-5 to TRBJ1-5; 9 nucleotides line up with TRBD1. The CDR3 has 16 residues. V lost 6 bases, J lost 7 bases, and 13 bases stayed unmatched. Germline V gene data show CDR1 as LGHNT and CDR2 as FRNRAP. The chain's CDR3 is CASGPPGTGFYQPQHF. CDR3 sequence (DNA): TGTGCTAGTGGACCACCCGGGACAGGGTTTTACCAGCCCCAGCATTTT.

The table lists this clonotype with many counts. The chain joins TRBV5-1 to TRBJ2-7; D not resolved. Germline loops: CDR1 SGHRS, CDR2 YFSETQ. CDR3 length equals 13 residues. Between the trimmed V and J ends, which lost 1 base and 3 bases, there was a span of 8 bases. The DNA for the CDR3 is TGCGCCAGCAGCTTGTTAACGGACTACGAGCAGTACTTC. It specifies CASSLLTDYEQYF.

In nucleotides, the CDR3 is TGTGCCAGCAGCGCACCGGACAGGGGCTCCTACAATGAGCAGTTCTTC. Protein product: CASSAPDRGSYNEQFF. The chain employs TRBV9 and TRBJ2-1, with TRBD1 matching over 9 bases. Trimming took 3 bases from V and 0 from J; bases not matched to a gene: 4. In germline, CDR1 is SGDLS, CDR2 YYNGEE. The CDR3 runs to 16 residues.

This clonotype has more than one count but fewer than ten. The chain couples TRBV11-2 to TRBJ1-1, with 9 bases that match TRBD1. Germline CDR1 and CDR2: SGHAT and FQNNGV. The V gene end was trimmed by 10 bases and the J gene end by 1 base; junction bases not matched to a gene: 4. CDR3 length: 13 amino acids. CDR3 nucleotide sequence: TGTGCCACCCGGGGACAGGGGAACACTGAAGCTTTCTTT. It yields the protein CATRGQGNTEAFF.

Ten or more counts support this clonotype. The J gene is TRBJ2-1, the V gene TRBV5-6; tentative D call: TRBD2 (6 bases). Germline V CDR1 and CDR2: SGHDT, YYEEEE. This CDR3 spans 16 amino acids. Trimming took off 2 bases at V and 1 base at J, with 13 bases between the two ends. The CDR3 sequence: CASSLLGGESYNEQFF. CDR3 nucleotides: TGTGCCAGCAGCTTATTGGGAGGAGAGTCCTACAATGAGCAGTTCTTC.

This clonotype appeared a few times. J is TRBJ2-3 and V is TRBV4-1; D possibly corresponds to TRBD2 (5 bases). Per the germline V gene, CDR1 is MGHRA and CDR2 is YSYEKL. V was clipped by 3 bases and J by 3 bases, with 16 bases between them. The CDR3 is 16 residues long. The DNA for the CDR3 is TGCGCCAGCAGCCACCTCGGGGTTCCGTCGACAGATACGCAGTATTTT. Encoded protein: CASSHLGVPSTDTQYF.

The V gene is TRBV2, the J gene TRBJ2-1, with 14 bases that match TRBD2. This CDR3 comprises 18 residues. Germline V gene data show CDR1 as SNHLY and CDR2 as FYNNEI. V shed 8 bases and J 9 bases; nucleotides not matched to a gene: 18. The CDR3 DNA follows: TGTGCCAGCTGCGGCGGGACTAGCGGGAGAGTGATACCTACTGAGCAGTTCTTC. Translated, it gives CASCGGTSGRVIPTEQFF.

This clonotype was observed a handful of times. The V call is TRBV6-2 or TRBV6-3, the J call TRBJ2-6; D might be TRBD2 (6 bases). The germline V gene encodes CDR1 MNHEY and CDR2 SVGEGT. This CDR3 is built from 16 residues. The ends were cut back, 4 bases at V and 0 bases at J, with 10 bases in the middle. CDR3 in DNA: TGTGCCAGCAGTTCGTACGGGAGCTCTGGGGCCAACGTCCTGACTTTC. This codes for CASSSYGSSGANVLTF.

The V gene is TRBV5-1, the J gene TRBJ2-2, with 14 bases fitting TRBD2. Germline CDR1 SGHRS, CDR2 YFSETQ. V shed 3 bases, J shed 6 bases, and the junction held 7 bases outside the gene matches. The CDR3 loop spans 17 amino acids. The CDR3 protein is CASSWGLAGVTAGELFF. For the CDR3, the DNA is TGCGCCAGCAGCTGGGGACTAGCGGGAGTGACGGCCGGGGAGCTGTTTTTT.

Only a few counts were recorded for this clonotype. This rearrangement joins TRBV3-1 to TRBJ2-3; 7 bases align to TRBD2. CDR1 LGHDT and CDR2 YNNKEL come from the germline V gene (reference sequence). With 6 bases clipped from V and 4 bases from J, the junction kept 10 bases outside the gene matches. The CDR3 is 15 residues long. The CDR3 spells CASRGGGTPSDTQYF. CDR3 sequence (DNA): TGTGCCAGCAGGGGGGGGGGTACCCCCTCAGATACGCAGTATTTT.

The chain uses TRBV4-1 and TRBJ1-3; D ambiguous. This CDR3 contains 18 residues. Germline V gene data show CDR1 as MGHRA and CDR2 as YSYEKL. The V gene lost 0 bases and the J gene lost 0 bases, with 15 bases spanning the gap. Here the CDR3 DNA reads TGCGCCAGCAGCCAAGATTGGGAGGGTTGGAGCTCTGGAAACACCATATATTTT. Amino acids: CASSQDWEGWSSGNTIYF.

Details on this clonotype: A much bigger clone sits one base away, suggesting this may be a read error. The J gene is TRBJ2-7, the V gene TRBV7-9; either TRBD1 or TRBD2 may supply D (5 bases each). V lost 1 base to trimming and J lost 5 bases, with 12 bases between them. This CDR3 has 14 residues. Looked up from germline, CDR1 is SEHNR and CDR2 is FQNEAQ (reference sequence). This CDR3 reads CASSLGFRDHEQYF. CDR3 sequence (DNA): TGTGCCAGCAGCTTAGGTTTCAGGGACCACGAGCAGTACTTC.

This clonotype was counted between two and nine times. The rearrangement links TRBV6-5 to TRBJ2-5; D remains unclear. Germline values: CDR1 MNHEY, CDR2 SVGAGI. Trimming removed 0 bases at V and 4 bases at J, with 12 bases between. This CDR3 spans 15 amino acids. CDR3 nucleotide sequence: TGTGCCAGCAGTTACTCCTTTAGCTCGACAGAGACCCAGTACTTC. Its protein product is CASSYSFSSTETQYF.